This T cell receptor beta chain was profiled in a study of neurological immune-mediated disorders. Study findings and constraints: There were no CDR3 amino acid sequences shared by expanded clones across subjects, a result suggesting private repertoires in all groups.

cDNA synthesis was performed by 5'RACE with 10-nucleotide random UMIs. From the 5' RACE reads, TCRdb called clonotypes with MiXCR, one entry per CDR3 protein. Here the sample spans tens of thousands of distinct CDR3 sequences, 12% to 15% being singletons. V dropped 5 bases and J dropped 3 bases, with 5 bases sitting between them. The CDR3 totals 12 residues. Germline CDR1 is MDHEN and CDR2 is SYDVKM. In its sample, this clonotype was seen many times. The antigen is unknown. Sequenced: PBMCs. The receptor comes from a woman between 45 and 60 years old with HTLV-1-associated myelopathy (HAM/TSP). This chain connects TRBV28 to TRBJ1-3, with D unclear. The CDR3 here is CASSMSGNTIYF. The CDR3 nucleotides read TGTGCCAGCAGTATGAGTGGAAACACCATATATTTT.